This T cell receptor (beta chain) stems from a study of cytomegalovirus exposure and HLA in healthy donors. Study-wide context: Across 300 to 400 genotyped donors, roughly 85% landed in the Caucasian-associated ancestry cluster. Broader study findings: Analysis was carried out at a later point, and it linked a missense DCLRE1C variant to TCR beta V- and J-gene trimming.

PCR involved 60 Vbeta and 13 Jbeta primers. Method: immunoSEQ multiplex PCR; TCRdb's copy keeps in-frame clones and lacks some. Of 190,000 or so clones in the sample, roughly 80% were seen once. The CDR3 loop spans 16 amino acids. Trimming removed 0 bases at V and 4 bases at J, with 15 bases between. CDR1 and CDR2 from the germline V gene are LGHNA and YSLEER. In regard to this clone: Its antigen is still unknown.

The sample consisted of PBMCs. The source of this sequence is a woman aged 50 to 60 in good health and CMV-seropositive. V and J are TRBV4-3 and TRBJ2-5, with a possible D match to TRBD1 (5 bases). The DNA of the CDR3 is TGCGCCAGCAGCCAAGACCAGGCAGGGTGGGGAGAGACCCAGTACTTC. This sequence encodes CASSQDQAGWGETQYF.